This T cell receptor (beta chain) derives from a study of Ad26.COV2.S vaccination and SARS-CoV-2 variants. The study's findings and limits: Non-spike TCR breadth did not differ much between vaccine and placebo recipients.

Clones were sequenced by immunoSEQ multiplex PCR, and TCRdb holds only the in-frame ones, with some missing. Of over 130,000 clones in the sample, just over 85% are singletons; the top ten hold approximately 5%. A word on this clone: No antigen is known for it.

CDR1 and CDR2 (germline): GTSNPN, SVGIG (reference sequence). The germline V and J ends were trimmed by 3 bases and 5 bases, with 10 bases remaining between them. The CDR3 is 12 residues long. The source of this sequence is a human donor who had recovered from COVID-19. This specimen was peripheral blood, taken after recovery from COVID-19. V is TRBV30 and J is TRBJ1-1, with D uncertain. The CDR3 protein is CAWRSSGTEAFF. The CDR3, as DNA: TGTGCCTGGAGATCCTCGGGAACTGAAGCTTTCTTT.